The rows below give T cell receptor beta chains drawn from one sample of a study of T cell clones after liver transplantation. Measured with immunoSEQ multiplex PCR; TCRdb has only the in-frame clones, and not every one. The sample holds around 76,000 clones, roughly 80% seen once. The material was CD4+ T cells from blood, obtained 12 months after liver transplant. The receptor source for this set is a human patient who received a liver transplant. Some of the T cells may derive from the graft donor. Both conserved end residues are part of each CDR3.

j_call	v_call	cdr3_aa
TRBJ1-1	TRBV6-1	CASSEDRSTEAFF
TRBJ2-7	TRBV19	CASSIGGQKQYF
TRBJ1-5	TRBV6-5	CASSYLMDRGPQHF
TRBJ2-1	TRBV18	CASSLSGEYNEQFF
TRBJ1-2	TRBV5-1	CASSSPGSFHGYTF
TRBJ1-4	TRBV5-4	CASSLDRVDEKLFF
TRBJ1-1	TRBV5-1	CASSLDGRNTEAFF
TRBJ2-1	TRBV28	CASIGNEQFF
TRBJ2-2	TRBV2	CASRGPSGRAPTGELFF
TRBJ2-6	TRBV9	CASSVQGSGANVLTF
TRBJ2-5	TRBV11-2	CASSIGLAGGPGETQYF
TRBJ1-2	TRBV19	CASTSPNRGYGYTF
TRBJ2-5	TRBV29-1	CSVQKGTRGTQYF
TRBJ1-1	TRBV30	CAWSVDSRHNTEAFF
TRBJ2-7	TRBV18	CASSPPGRGKGASYEQYF
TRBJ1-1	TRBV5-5	CASSFGGNTEAFF
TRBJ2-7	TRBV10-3	CAIRGEGYEQYF
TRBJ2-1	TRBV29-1	CSVVKGFYNEQFF
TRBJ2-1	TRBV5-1	CASSQPGGLVSYNEQFF
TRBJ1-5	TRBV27	CASSLSAGGQGFNQPQHF
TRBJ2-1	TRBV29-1	CSVGGGSFYNEQFF
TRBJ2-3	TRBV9	CASSGPQGTDTQYF
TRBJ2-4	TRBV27	CASSLGIVASGSLVKNIQYF